What follows are 3 T cell receptor beta chains derived from one specimen sequenced in a study of glioma-infiltrating T cells. TCR alpha and beta CDR3 regions were amplified from RNA using iRepertoire nested multiplex PCR. MiXCR, applied by TCRdb to the multiplex PCR reads, yields one record per CDR3 protein. The top ten hold around 13% of the sample, which has about 400,000 distinct CDR3 sequences, around 45% seen once. The sample consisted of glioma tissue, nonneoplastic brain tissue, or PBMCs (not recorded which). The source is a human donor with low-grade glioma or glioblastoma, undergoing nonglioma brain surgery, or in good health (not recorded which).

The chain recombines TRBV7-9 with TRBJ1-4, with TRBD1 as a possible D gene (6 bases). The CDR3 is made up of 15 amino acids. Trimming cost V 5 bases and J 2 bases, with 12 bases left between them. Germline assignment: CDR1 SEHNR and CDR2 FQNEAQ (reference sequence). CDR3 in amino acids: CASSPTGSTNEKLFF. The DNA of the CDR3 is TGTGCCAGCAGCCCTACAGGGTCCACTAATGAAAAACTGTTTTTT.

This clonotype has a count of ten or more. The chain is built from TRBV27 and TRBJ2-3, with D perhaps TRBD1 (6 bases). Germline CDR1 reads MNHEY; CDR2 reads SMNVEV (reference sequence). Trimming left V 1 base short and J 3 bases short, with 8 bases between. CDR3 length: 14 residues. In nucleotides, the CDR3 is TGTGCCAGCAGTTTATACAGGGAAACAGATACGCAGTATTTT. As protein: CASSLYRETDTQYF.

This chain links TRBV5-4 with TRBJ1-1; D is possibly TRBD1 (5 bases). Between the trimmed V and J ends, which lost 4 bases and 9 bases, there was a span of 31 bases. CDR3 size: 18 residues. Germline V lookup: CDR1 SGHNT, CDR2 YYREEE (reference sequence). The CDR3 bases are TGTGCCAGCAGCCCCCCTTTTGGCGGTTTGAGAGGGGCCGGGCAAGCTTTCTTT. Residues: CASSPPFGGLRGAGQAFF.